This passage covers 12 T cell receptor beta chains from one sample sequenced in a study of cytomegalovirus exposure and HLA in healthy donors. Assay used: immunoSEQ multiplex PCR; TCRdb lists only in-frame clones, some missing. Of hundreds of thousands of clones detected, less than 90% appear once; the ten largest clones hold 12%. Sequences were obtained from PBMCs. These receptors were collected from a young man in good health and CMV-seropositive.

The rearrangement uses TRBV10-3 and TRBJ2-3, with D possibly being TRBD1 (6 bases). From germline, CDR1 is ENHRY and CDR2 SYGVKD. This CDR3 contains 13 residues. V was shortened by 10 bases and J by 2 bases, with 13 bases between the two germline ends. The CDR3 DNA reads TGTGCCAGGACAGTGATGTACACAGATACGCAGTATTTT. It codes for CARTVMYTDTQYF.

This chain uses TRBV27 with TRBJ2-3, with TRBD1 identical over 11 bases. The CDR3 spans 14 residues. The ends lost 3 bases at V and 7 bases at J; junction bases unmatched: 3. Germline V gene sequence: CDR1 MNHEY, CDR2 SMNVEV (reference sequence). The CDR3 sequence is CASSFWDRGNTQYF. In DNA, the CDR3 is TGTGCCAGCAGTTTCTGGGACAGGGGGAATACGCAGTATTTT.

J is TRBJ1-1 and V is TRBV28; D is possibly TRBD1 (5 bases). V lost 3 bases and J 11 bases, leaving 13 bases between the germline ends. Germline V gives CDR1 MDHEN, CDR2 SYDVKM. The CDR3 is 12 residues long. The CDR3 coding sequence is TGTGCCAGCAGTTTCGAGGGGTGGCTGGCTTTCTTT. Translating it yields CASSFEGWLAFF.

This clone was recorded a few times. The V and J genes are TRBV30 and TRBJ2-3; 8 bases are shared with TRBD1. The CDR3 totals 15 residues. Losses at the gene ends were 5 bases for V and 6 bases for J; bases not matched to a gene: 13. Germline CDR1 GTSNPN, CDR2 SVGIG (reference sequence). CDR3 in amino acids: CAWAKNRGNFDTQYF. The CDR3 coding sequence is TGTGCCTGGGCGAAAAACAGGGGGAATTTTGATACGCAGTATTTT.

The chain has TRBV5-1 and TRBJ2-1, with 15 nucleotides matching TRBD2. CDR3 length: 14 residues. J gave up 9 bases and V 4 bases, and 2 bases lay outside the gene matches. Germline CDR1 and CDR2: SGHRS and YFSETQ. As DNA, the CDR3 is TGCGCCAGCAGCGTGGGACTAGCGGGAGGTGAGCAGTTCTTC. It codes for CASSVGLAGGEQFF.

J is TRBJ1-5 and V is TRBV2; D gene uncertain. In germline, CDR1 is SNHLY, CDR2 FYNNEI. The CDR3 sequence is 14 residues long. The V and J ends lost 5 bases and 4 bases respectively, with 12 bases between them. CDR3 loop: CASSTGMVNQPQHF. In DNA, the CDR3 is TGTGCCAGCAGTACCGGTATGGTAAATCAGCCCCAGCATTTT.

The J gene is TRBJ2-3, the V gene TRBV5-6; possible D gene TRBD2, 6 bases. Germline CDR1 is SGHDT and CDR2 is YYEEEE. With 5 bases removed from V and 6 bases from J, the gap between germline ends came to 22 bases. The CDR3 runs to 16 residues. CDR3 DNA: TGTGCCAGCAGGGTTTGGGCTCTCCGCGGGAAGGATACGCAGTATTTT. Translated, it gives CASRVWALRGKDTQYF.

The chain has TRBV2 and TRBJ2-7; D unresolved. Germline CDR1 and CDR2: SNHLY and FYNNEI. V was clipped by 6 bases and J by 9 bases, with 15 bases between them. The length of the CDR3 is 12 residues. This chain's CDR3 is CASRTDNRGQYF. In DNA, the CDR3 is TGTGCCAGCAGAACCGACAATCGCGGGCAGTACTTC.

This clone came up once. This chain connects TRBV6-6 to TRBJ1-5; the D is unclear. Trimming pared 0 bases from V and 3 bases from J, leaving 3 bases between. Germline assignment: CDR1 MNHNY and CDR2 SVGAGI (reference sequence). The CDR3 covers 13 residues. DNA for the CDR3: TGTGCCAGCAGTTACTCCTCCAATCAGCCCCAGCATTTT. Amino acids: CASSYSSNQPQHF.

The chain employs TRBV15 and TRBJ1-3; no reliable D call. Germline CDR1 is LNHNV and CDR2 is YYDKDF (reference sequence). This CDR3 contains 13 residues. V lost 3 bases, J lost 6 bases, and 9 bases lay in between. The CDR3 sequence: CATSRDSTNTIYF. The CDR3 coding sequence is TGTGCCACCAGCAGGGATAGCACAAACACCATATATTTT.

The chain is built from TRBV28 and TRBJ2-2; D ambiguous. The CDR3 loop spans 12 amino acids. Trimming pared 6 bases from V and 4 bases from J, leaving 6 bases between. Germline CDR1 MDHEN, CDR2 SYDVKM. CDR3 sequence: CASRWGTGELFF. The DNA of the CDR3 is TGTGCCAGCAGGTGGGGCACCGGGGAGCTGTTTTTT.

The chain has TRBV5-1 and TRBJ2-7; no firm D call. Germline V CDR1 and CDR2: SGHRS, YFSETQ. V was clipped by 3 bases and J by 1 base, with 8 bases between them. This CDR3 has 13 amino acids. CDR3 protein: CASSSPNSYEQYF. CDR3 in DNA: TGCGCCAGCAGCTCCCCCAATTCCTACGAGCAGTACTTC.